The 10 T cell receptor beta chains below were found in one sample sequenced in a study of blood T cell repertoires in COVID-19. Assay: immunoSEQ multiplex PCR; the TCRdb copy retains only in-frame clones and omits some. This sample has 300,000 or so clones, with about 93% found just once. Material: PBMCs or T cells enriched from blood (not recorded which). These TCRs come from a woman in her twenties or thirties who had recovered from COVID-19.

The rearrangement links TRBV7-2 to TRBJ1-1; tentatively, D is TRBD1 (5 bases). Germline V gene lookup returns CDR1 SGHTA and CDR2 FQGNSA. V lost 5 bases and J lost 0, with 10 bases in between. The CDR3 has 14 residues. Written as DNA, the CDR3 is TGTGCCAGCAGCATTGGACACCTGAACACTGAAGCTTTCTTT. Translating it yields CASSIGHLNTEAFF.

V gene TRBV25-1 combines with J gene TRBJ1-2; TRBD1 agrees at 7 bases. Germline lookup yields CDR1 MGHDK and CDR2 SYGVNS. The V segment lost 2 bases and the J segment 8 bases; nucleotides outside the gene matches: 8. The CDR3 consists of 14 residues. CDR3: CASSERQGLGGYTF. The CDR3 DNA reads as TGTGCCAGCAGTGAAAGACAGGGACTAGGCGGCTACACCTTC.

About this clone itself: Other DNA variants within this sample encode the same CDR3. The chain couples TRBV19 to TRBJ2-3; tentatively, D is TRBD1 (5 bases). Germline CDR1 LNHDA, CDR2 SQIVND (reference sequence). The length of the CDR3 is 14 residues. Trimming took off 3 bases at V and 3 bases at J, with 10 bases between the two ends. This CDR3 is CASSITAGTDTQYF. The DNA of the CDR3 is TGTGCCAGTAGTATTACTGCAGGGACAGATACGCAGTATTTT.

This chain connects TRBV18 to TRBJ1-3, with D tentatively TRBD1 (6 bases). Germline V lookup: CDR1 KGHSH, CDR2 LQKENI. The CDR3 extends over 17 amino acids. Deletions cut 3 bases from V and 4 bases from J, with 19 bases between. CDR3 nucleotide sequence: TGTGCCAGCTCACCTTCCAGTGCGGGGGGCGCGGGAAACACCATATATTTT. It yields the protein CASSPSSAGGAGNTIYF. The full variable domain, with the rest looked up from reference TRBV18 and TRBJ1-3, is NAGVMQNPRHLVRRRGQEARLRCSPMKGHSHVYWYRQLPEEGLKFMVYLQKENIIDESGMPKERFSAEFPKEGPSILRIQQVVRGDSAAYFCASSPSSAGGAGNTIYFGEGSWLTVV.

V is TRBV28 and J is TRBJ2-5, with D perhaps matching TRBD1 (5 bases). The V gene's germline CDR1 is MDHEN and CDR2 SYDVKM. V lost 1 base to trimming and J lost 7 bases, with 13 bases between them. The CDR3 consists of 14 residues. The CDR3 region is CASSLSSLRGTQYF. As DNA, the CDR3 is TGTGCCAGCAGTTTATCCTCACTAAGGGGGACCCAGTACTTC.

The count of this clone is one. This chain links TRBV13 with TRBJ2-7; D is possibly TRBD2 (6 bases). Trimming cost V 7 bases and J 4 bases, with 20 bases left between them. CDR1 and CDR2 from the germline V gene are PRHDT and FYEKMQ (reference sequence). The CDR3 totals 15 residues. In DNA, the CDR3 is TGTGCCAGCACCCAGACTAGTAGGGGCGAATACGAGCAGTACTTC. It encodes CASTQTSRGEYEQYF.

The V and J genes are TRBV6-1 and TRBJ2-1; 12 bases line up with TRBD2. The ends lost 4 bases at V and 7 bases at J; junction bases unmatched: 11. The CDR3 totals 17 residues. Per the germline V gene, CDR1 is MNHNS and CDR2 is SASEGT. CDR3 protein: CASSGLAGALVRNEQFF. CDR3 nucleotides: TGTGCCAGCAGTGGACTAGCGGGAGCATTGGTACGGAATGAGCAGTTCTTC.

The chain joins TRBV6-5 to TRBJ2-1, with 9 bases aligning to TRBD1. J was trimmed by 0 bases and V by 6 bases; bases with no gene match: 3. This CDR3 is 15 amino acids long. The germline CDR1 and CDR2 sequences are MNHEY and SVGAGI. The CDR3 DNA is TGTGCCAGCAGGGGACAGGGAAACTCCTACAATGAGCAGTTCTTC. Protein: CASRGQGNSYNEQFF.

The gene calls are TRBV2 and TRBJ1-5; the match to TRBD1 covers 8 bases. J was trimmed by 2 bases and V by 3 bases; bases with no gene match: 12. There are 18 residues in the CDR3. Germline V gene sequence: CDR1 SNHLY, CDR2 FYNNEI. CDR3 in DNA: TGTGCCAGCAGTGATGTCCCTGGGGGACAGGACCGCAATCAGCCCCAGCATTTT. As protein: CASSDVPGGQDRNQPQHF.

This chain links TRBV6-5 with TRBJ1-1; the D is unclear. Germline-derived CDR1 and CDR2 are MNHEY and SVGAGI. Trimming cost V 2 bases and J 1 base, with 8 bases left between them. The CDR3 runs 14 residues. The CDR3 reads CASSYTATNTEAFF. CDR3 nucleotides: TGTGCCAGCAGTTACACAGCTACGAACACTGAAGCTTTCTTT.